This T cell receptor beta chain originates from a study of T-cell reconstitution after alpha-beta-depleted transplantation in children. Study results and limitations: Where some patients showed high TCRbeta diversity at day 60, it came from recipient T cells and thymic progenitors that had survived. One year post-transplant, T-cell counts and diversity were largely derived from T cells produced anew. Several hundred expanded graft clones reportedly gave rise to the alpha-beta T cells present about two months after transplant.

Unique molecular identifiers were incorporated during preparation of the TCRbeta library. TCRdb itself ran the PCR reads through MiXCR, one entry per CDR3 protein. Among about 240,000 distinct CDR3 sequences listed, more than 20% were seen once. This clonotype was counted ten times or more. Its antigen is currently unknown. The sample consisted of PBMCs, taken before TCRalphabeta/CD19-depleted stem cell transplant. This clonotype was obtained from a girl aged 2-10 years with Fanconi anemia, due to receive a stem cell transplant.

The CDR3: CASSQVTSGGTDTQYF. DNA of the CDR3: TGTGCCAGCAGCCAAGTTACTAGCGGGGGTACAGATACGCAGTATTTT. This sequence joins TRBV4-2 and TRBJ2-3, with 11 bases aligning to TRBD2. The CDR3 extends over 16 amino acids. The trim removed 1 base at V and 3 bases at J, leaving 3 bases unmatched. Looked up from germline, CDR1 is LGHNA and CDR2 is YNFKEQ.